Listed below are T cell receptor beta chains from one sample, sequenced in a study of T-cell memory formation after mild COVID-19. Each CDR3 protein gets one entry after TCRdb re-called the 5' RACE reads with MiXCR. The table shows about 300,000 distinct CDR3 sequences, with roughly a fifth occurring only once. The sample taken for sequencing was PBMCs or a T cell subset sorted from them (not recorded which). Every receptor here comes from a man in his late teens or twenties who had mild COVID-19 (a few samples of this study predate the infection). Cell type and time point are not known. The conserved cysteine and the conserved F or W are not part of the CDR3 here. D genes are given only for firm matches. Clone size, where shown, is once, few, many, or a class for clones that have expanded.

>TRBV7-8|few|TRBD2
ASTPSVGGGIQY
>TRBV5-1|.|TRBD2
ASSLGTTPGVADTQY
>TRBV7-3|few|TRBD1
ASSYHRDRVPTGELF
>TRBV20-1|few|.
SARDYRRGGTEAF
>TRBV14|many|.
ASSQEWQSTDTQY
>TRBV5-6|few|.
ASSPEMDGTDTQY
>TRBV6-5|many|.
ASSRQTSVYTQY
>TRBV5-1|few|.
ASSFGESGNQPQH
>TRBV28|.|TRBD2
ASSSGGPLSGELF
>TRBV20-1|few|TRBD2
SAQTSGGPNTDTQY
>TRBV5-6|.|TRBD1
ASSLTGEGEKLF
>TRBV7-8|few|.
ASSLGLWNEKLF
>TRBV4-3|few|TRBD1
ASSQSPGQGNTEAF
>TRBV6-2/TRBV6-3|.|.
ASSGEARTGELF
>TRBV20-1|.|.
SARGRGTDTQY
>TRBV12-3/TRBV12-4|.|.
ASSFHGGYNEQF
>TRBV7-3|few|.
ASSRQGSYNSPLH
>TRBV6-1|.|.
ASSGAGLGWTEAF
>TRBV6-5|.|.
ASRTGGTGANVLT
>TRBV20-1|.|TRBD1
RGQLNTEAF
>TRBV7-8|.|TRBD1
ASSPTRGASNSPLH
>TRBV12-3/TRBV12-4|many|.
ASSGTPYNEQF
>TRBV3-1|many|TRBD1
ASSLTGYYEKLF
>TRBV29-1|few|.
SVDWAGGATEAF
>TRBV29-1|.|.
SVVDRTMNTEAF
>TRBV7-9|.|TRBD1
ASSPGRDSISPTEAF
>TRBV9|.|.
ASSPQVGSYEQY
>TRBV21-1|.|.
ASSKVARRSIQETQY
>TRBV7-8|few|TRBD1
ASSTGQGGPYNEQF
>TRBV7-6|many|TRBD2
ASSRGGTLQETQY
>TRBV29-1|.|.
SVESVMSSYNEQF
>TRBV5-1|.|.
ASSLGSYYYGYT
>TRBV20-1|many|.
SAGTQGSQPQH
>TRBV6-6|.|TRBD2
ASSYTKGLTHKKSYNEQF
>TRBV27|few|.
ASSTGGSSYNEQF
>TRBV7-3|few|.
ASSPGGGEPQH
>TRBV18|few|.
ASSPVYGGARNTEAF
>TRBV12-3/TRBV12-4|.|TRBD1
ASSFASPRGISTDTQY
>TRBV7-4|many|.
ASSLFPAFSGNTIY
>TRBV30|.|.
ALQVGRTNTEAF
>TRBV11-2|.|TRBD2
ASSPPLAGRTDTQY
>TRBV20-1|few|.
SAPRGGGRAETQY
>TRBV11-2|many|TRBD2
ASSLLAGSTDTQY
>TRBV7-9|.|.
ASSLANLETQY
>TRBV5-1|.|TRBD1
ASSLVSQGAMNTEAF
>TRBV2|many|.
ASSEFGTRNEQY
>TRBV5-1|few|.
ASSGVSGNKETQY
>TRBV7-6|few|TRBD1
ASSPQGTGGRSQY
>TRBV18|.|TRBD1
ASSPGTGAGQPQH
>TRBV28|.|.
ASSSQRQETQY
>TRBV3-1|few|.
ASSQLDFTGELF
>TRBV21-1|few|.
ASSRRRGNSPLH
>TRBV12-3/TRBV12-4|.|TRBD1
ASRPTGFGNQPQH